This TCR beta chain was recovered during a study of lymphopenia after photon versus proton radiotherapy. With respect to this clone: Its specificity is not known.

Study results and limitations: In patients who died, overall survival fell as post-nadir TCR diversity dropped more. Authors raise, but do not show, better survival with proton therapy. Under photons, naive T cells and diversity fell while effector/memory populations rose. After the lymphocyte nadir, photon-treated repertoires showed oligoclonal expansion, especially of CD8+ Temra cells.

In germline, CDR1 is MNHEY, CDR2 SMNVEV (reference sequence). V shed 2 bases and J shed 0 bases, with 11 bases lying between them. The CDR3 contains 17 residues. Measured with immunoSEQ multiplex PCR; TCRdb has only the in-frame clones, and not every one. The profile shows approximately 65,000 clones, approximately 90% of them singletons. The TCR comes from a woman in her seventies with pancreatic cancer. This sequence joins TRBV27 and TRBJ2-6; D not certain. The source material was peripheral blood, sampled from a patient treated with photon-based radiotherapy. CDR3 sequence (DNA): TGTGCCAGCAGTTTAGAGGTGGGAACCTCTGGGGCCAACGTCCTGACTTTC. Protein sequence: CASSLEVGTSGANVLTF.